This TCR beta chain emerged from a study of blood T cells in healthy people across ages. This CDR3 is 14 amino acids long. V dropped 8 bases and J dropped 5; count of bases not matched to a gene: 6. The germline V gene encodes CDR1 MDHEN and CDR2 SYDVKM. Together with a sample-barcoded 5' primer, a J-beta primer mix was included in a second PCR lasting roughly 6 to 12 cycles. TCRdb re-called the 5' RACE reads with MiXCR, one entry per CDR3 protein. This sample yields nearly 800,000 distinct CDR3 sequences, of which just under 25% are seen a single time; more than 3% belongs to the top ten. These sequences were also reported in another study, on T cells of mothers and their children. This second report adds: The donor cohort consisted of a few healthy Caucasian mothers and their six children.

The sample comprised blood. This chain connects TRBV28 to TRBJ2-3; the match to TRBD2 covers 11 bases. The sequence came from a boy younger than 18 in good health. Here the CDR3 reads CASRSGGVRDTQYF. The CDR3 nucleotides read TGTGCCAGCCGTAGCGGGGGGGTCCGAGATACGCAGTATTTT.